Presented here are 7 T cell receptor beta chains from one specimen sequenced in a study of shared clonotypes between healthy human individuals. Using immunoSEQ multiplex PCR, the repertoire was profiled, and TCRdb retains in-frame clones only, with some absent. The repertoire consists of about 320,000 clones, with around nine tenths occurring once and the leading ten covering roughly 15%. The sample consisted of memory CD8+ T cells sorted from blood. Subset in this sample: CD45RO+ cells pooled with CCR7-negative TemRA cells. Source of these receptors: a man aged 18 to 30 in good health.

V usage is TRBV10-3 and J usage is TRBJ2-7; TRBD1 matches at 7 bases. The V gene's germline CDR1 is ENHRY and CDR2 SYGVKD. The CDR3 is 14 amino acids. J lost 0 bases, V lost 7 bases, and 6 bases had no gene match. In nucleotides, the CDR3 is TGTGCCATCACCGGGGACAGCCCCTCCTACGAGCAGTACTTC. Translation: CAITGDSPSYEQYF.

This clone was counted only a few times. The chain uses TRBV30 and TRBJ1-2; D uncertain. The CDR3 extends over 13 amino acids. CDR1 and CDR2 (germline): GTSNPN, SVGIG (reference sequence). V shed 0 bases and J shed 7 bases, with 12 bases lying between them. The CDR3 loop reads CAWSVEGLGGYTF. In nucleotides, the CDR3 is TGTGCCTGGAGTGTAGAAGGGTTAGGTGGCTACACCTTC. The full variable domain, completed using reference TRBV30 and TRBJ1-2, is SQTIHQWPATLVQPVGSPLSLECTVEGTSNPNLYWYRQAAGRGLQLLFYSVGIGQISSEVPQNLSASRPQDRQFILSSKKLLLSDSGFYLCAWSVEGLGGYTFGSGTRLTVV.

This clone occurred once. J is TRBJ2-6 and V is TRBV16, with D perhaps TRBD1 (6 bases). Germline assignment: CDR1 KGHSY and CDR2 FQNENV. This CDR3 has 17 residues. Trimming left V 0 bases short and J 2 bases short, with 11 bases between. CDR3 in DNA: TGTGCCAGCAGCCAATCAGGGGGAGCTGCTGGGGCCAACGTCCTGACTTTC. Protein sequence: CASSQSGGAAGANVLTF.

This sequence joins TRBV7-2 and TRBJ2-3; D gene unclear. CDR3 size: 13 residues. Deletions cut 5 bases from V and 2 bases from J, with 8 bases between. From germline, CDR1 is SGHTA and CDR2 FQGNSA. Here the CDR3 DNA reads TGTGCCAGCAGCCTTTTAAACACAGATACGCAGTATTTT. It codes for CASSLLNTDTQYF.

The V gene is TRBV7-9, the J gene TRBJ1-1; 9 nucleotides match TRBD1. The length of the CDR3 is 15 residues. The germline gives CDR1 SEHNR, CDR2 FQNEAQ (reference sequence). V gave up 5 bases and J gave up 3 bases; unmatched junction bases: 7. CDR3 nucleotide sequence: TGTGCCAGCAGCCACAGGGGGCCCTTGGACACTGAAGCTTTCTTT. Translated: CASSHRGPLDTEAFF. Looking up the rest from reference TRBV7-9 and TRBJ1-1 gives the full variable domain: DTGVSQNPRHKITKRGQNVTFRCDPISEHNRLYWYRQTLGQGPEFLTYFQNEAQLEKSRLLSDRFSAERPKGSFSTLEIQRTEQGDSAMYLCASSHRGPLDTEAFFGQGTRLTVV.

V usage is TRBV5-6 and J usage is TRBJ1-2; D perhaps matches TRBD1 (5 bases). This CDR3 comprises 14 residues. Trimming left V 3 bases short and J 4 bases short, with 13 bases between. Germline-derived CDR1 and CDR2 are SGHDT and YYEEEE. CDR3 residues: CASSWASGGYGYTF. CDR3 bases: TGTGCCAGCAGCTGGGCCTCGGGGGGCTATGGCTACACCTTC.

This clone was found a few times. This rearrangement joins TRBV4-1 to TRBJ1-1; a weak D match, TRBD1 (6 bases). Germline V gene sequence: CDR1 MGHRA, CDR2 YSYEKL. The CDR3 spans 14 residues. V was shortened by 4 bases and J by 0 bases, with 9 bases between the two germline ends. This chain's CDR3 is CASSPGDLNTEAFF. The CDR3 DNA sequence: TGCGCCAGCAGCCCAGGGGACCTGAACACTGAAGCTTTCTTT.